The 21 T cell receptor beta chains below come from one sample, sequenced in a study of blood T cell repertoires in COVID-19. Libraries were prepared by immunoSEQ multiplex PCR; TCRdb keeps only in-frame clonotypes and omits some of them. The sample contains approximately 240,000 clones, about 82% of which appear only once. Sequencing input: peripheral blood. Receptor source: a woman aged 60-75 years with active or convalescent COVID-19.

CDR3 in DNA: TGTGCCAGCAGTCCTACAGGGGAGAGCTCCTACGAGCAGTACGTC. It yields the protein CASSPTGESSYEQYV. The genes are TRBV28 and TRBJ2-7; 7 bases agree with TRBD1. This CDR3 region has 15 residues. J was trimmed by 0 bases and V by 5 bases; bases with no gene match: 7. Per germline, CDR1 MDHEN and CDR2 SYDVKM.

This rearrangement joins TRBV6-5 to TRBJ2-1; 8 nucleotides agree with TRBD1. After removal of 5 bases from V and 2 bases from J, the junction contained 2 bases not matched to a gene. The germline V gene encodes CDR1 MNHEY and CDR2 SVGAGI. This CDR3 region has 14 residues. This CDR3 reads CASSPGGTYNEQFF. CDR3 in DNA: TGTGCCAGCAGTCCAGGGGGCACCTACAATGAGCAGTTCTTC.

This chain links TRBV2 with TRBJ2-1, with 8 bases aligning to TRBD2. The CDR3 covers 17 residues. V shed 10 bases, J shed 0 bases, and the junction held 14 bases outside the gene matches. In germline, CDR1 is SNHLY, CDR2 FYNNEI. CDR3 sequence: CATTVGSGAFSYNEQFF. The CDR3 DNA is TGTGCCACCACGGTCGGTAGCGGGGCCTTCTCCTACAATGAGCAGTTCTTC.

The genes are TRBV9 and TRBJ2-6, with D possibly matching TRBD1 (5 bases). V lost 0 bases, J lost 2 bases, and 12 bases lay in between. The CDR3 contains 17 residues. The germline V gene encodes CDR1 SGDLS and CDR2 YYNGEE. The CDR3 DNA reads TGTGCCAGCAGCGTAGACAGGATATCCCCTGGGGCCAACGTCCTGACTTTC. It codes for CASSVDRISPGANVLTF.

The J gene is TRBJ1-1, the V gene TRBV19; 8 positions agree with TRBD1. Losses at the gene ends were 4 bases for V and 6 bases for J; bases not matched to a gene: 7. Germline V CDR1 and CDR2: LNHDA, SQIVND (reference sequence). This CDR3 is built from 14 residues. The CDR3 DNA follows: TGTGCCAGTAGTAAGGACAGGGTGAAGTCTGAAGCTTTCTTT. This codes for CASSKDRVKSEAFF.

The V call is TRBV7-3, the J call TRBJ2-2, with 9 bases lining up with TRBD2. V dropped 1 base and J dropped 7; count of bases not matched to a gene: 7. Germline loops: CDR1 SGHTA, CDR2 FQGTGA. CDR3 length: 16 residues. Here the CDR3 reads CASSLNAGGFFGELFF. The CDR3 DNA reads TGTGCCAGCAGCTTAAATGCGGGAGGGTTTTTCGGGGAGCTGTTTTTT.

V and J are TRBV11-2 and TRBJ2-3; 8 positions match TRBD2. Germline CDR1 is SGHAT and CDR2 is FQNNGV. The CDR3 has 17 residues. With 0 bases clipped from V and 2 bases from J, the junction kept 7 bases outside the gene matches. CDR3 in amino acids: CASSLDRGGRYTDTQYF. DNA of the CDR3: TGTGCCAGCAGCTTAGATCGGGGGGGGCGATACACAGATACGCAGTATTTT.

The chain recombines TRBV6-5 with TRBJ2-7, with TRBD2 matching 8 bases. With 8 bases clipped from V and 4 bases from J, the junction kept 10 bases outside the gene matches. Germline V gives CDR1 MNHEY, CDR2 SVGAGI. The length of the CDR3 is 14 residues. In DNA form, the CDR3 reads TGTGCCAGCCTCGGCGGCGGGAGGAGGTACGAGCAGTACTTC. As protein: CASLGGGRRYEQYF.

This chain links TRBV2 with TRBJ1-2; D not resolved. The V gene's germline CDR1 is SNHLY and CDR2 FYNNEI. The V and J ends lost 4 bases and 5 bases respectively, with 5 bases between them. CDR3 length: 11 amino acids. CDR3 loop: CASSAQYGYTF. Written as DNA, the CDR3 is TGTGCCAGCAGTGCTCAGTATGGCTACACCTTC.

The CDR3 reads CATRSEDRGNTIYF. The CDR3 bases are TGTGCCACCAGAAGCGAGGACAGGGGAAACACCATATATTTT. V is TRBV24-1 and J is TRBJ1-3; 7 bases are shared with TRBD1. Germline V gives CDR1 KGHDR, CDR2 SFDVKD. This CDR3 comprises 14 residues. V gave up 7 bases and J gave up 4 bases; unmatched junction bases: 6.

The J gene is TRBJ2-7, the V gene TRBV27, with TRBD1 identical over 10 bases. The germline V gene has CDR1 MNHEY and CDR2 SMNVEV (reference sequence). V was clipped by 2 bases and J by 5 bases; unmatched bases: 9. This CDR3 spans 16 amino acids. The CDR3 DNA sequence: TGTGCCAGCAGTTTAGGGAAGAGGACAGGGGGAAACGAGCAGTACTTC. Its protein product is CASSLGKRTGGNEQYF.

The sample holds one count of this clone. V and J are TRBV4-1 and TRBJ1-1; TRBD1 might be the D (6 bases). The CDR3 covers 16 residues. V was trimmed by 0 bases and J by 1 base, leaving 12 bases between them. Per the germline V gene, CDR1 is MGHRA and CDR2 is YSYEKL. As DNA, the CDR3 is TGCGCCAGCAGCCAAGATCATTACAGGGCGAACACTGAAGCTTTCTTT. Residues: CASSQDHYRANTEAFF.

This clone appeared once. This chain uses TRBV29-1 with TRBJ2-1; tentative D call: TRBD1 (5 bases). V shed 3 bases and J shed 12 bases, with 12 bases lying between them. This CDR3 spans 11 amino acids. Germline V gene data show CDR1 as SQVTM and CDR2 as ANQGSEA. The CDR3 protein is CSVEGPGGQFF. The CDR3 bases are TGCAGCGTTGAGGGGCCAGGTGGGCAGTTCTTC.

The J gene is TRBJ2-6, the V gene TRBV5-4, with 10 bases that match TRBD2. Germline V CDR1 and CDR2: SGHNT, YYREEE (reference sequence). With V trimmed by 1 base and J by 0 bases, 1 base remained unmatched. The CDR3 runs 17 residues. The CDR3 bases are TGTGCCAGCAGCTTGACTAGCGGGGCCTCTGGGGCCAACGTCCTGACTTTC. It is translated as CASSLTSGASGANVLTF.

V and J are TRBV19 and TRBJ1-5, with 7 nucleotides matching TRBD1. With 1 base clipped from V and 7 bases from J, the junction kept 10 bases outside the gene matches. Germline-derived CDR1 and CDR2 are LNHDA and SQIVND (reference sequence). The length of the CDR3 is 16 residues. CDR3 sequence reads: CASSIVGSTGRQPQHF. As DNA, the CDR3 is TGTGCCAGTAGTATAGTGGGGTCGACAGGGCGGCAGCCCCAGCATTTT.

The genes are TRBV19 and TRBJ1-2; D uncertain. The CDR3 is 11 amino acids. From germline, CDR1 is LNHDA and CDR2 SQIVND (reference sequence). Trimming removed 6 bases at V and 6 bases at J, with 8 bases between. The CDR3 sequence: CASREGHGYTF. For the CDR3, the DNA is TGTGCCAGTAGGGAGGGTCATGGCTACACCTTC.

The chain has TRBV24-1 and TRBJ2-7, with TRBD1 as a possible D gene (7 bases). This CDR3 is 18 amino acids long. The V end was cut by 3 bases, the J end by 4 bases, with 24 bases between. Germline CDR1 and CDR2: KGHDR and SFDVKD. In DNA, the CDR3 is TGTGCCACCAGTGATAGAGACAGGGAGGTCCCCATACCTTACGAGCAGTACGTC. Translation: CATSDRDREVPIPYEQYV.

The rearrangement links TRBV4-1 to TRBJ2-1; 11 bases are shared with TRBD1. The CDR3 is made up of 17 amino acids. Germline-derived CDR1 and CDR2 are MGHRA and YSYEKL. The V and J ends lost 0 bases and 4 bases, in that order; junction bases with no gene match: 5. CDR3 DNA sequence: TGCGCCAGCAGCCAAGAGGGCGGACAGGGGGCGTACAATGAGCAGTTCTTC. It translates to CASSQEGGQGAYNEQFF.

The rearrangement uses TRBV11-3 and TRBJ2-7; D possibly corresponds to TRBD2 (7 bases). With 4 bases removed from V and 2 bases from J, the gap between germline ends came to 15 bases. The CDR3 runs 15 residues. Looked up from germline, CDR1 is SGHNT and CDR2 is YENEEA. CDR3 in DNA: TGTGCCAGCAGCTCGGGGAGGGGGAGGGCCTACGAGCAGTACTTC. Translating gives CASSSGRGRAYEQYF.

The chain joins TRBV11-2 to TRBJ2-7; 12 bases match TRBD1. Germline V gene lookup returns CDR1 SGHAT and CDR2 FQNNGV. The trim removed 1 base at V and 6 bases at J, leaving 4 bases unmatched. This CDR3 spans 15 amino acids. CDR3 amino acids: CASSLGGTGGAEQYV. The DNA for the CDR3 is TGTGCCAGCAGCTTAGGAGGGACAGGGGGCGCCGAGCAGTACGTC.

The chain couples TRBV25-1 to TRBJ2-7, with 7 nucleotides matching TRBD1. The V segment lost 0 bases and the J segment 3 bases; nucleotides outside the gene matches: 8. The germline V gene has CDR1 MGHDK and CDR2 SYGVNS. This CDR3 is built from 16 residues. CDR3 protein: CASSEYGTVFGYEQYF. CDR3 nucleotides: TGTGCCAGCAGTGAATATGGGACAGTGTTTGGCTACGAGCAGTACTTC.